This T cell receptor (beta chain) is from a study of CD8 T cells in ankylosing spondylitis. General study points: In reactive arthritis synovial fluid and blood, some motif variants had been reported before. The clones that were linked to disease were reported to be significantly enriched in matched synovial fluid samples from ankylosing spondylitis patients. For ankylosing spondylitis blood, a TCR beta motif of 8 or 9 highly homologous variants appeared characteristic.

Quantitative barcoded 5'-RACE was used to prepare TCR beta libraries. TCRdb ran MiXCR on the 5' RACE reads and lists one entry per CDR3 protein. The sample contains around 150,000 distinct CDR3 sequences, under 45% of which appear only once. The V end lost 1 base, the J end lost 0 bases, and 4 bases lay between the germline ends. CDR1 and CDR2 from the germline V gene are SGHDT and YYEEEE. The CDR3 contains 14 residues. With regard to this clonotype: Its target is not known.

The sequencing sample was made of synovial fluid, either unsorted or a sorted T cell fraction (not recorded which). The rearrangement links TRBV5-6 to TRBJ2-2; D unclear. This TCR was sampled from a male donor with ankylosing spondylitis. The CDR3 region is CASSLYPNTGELFF. The CDR3 DNA is TGTGCCAGCAGCTTGTACCCGAACACCGGGGAGCTGTTTTTT.